One sample yielded the 9 T cell receptor beta chains listed below, sequenced in a study of preoperative IRX-2 immunotherapy in early breast cancer. As to treatment: preoperative locoregional IRX-2 cytokine immunotherapy. The repertoire was sequenced with immunoSEQ multiplex PCR; TCRdb's copy has only in-frame clones and lacks some. The data show 900 or so clones, with about 76% seen just once and roughly 10% held by the top ten. The sample in question was tumor tissue, obtained after IRX-2 immunotherapy. These TCRs come from a human donor with breast cancer.

This clone occurred once. The rearrangement uses TRBV19 and TRBJ2-1; D call uncertain. This CDR3 comprises 15 residues. With 5 bases removed from V and 0 bases from J, the gap between germline ends came to 11 bases. Germline V gives CDR1 LNHDA, CDR2 SQIVND (reference sequence). The CDR3 spells CASSLGSSSYNEQFF. CDR3 nucleotide sequence: TGTGCCAGTAGTCTCGGGTCAAGCTCCTACAATGAGCAGTTCTTC.

V is TRBV11-3 and J is TRBJ2-1, with 7 positions matching TRBD2. The CDR3 runs 15 residues. Germline V gene sequence: CDR1 SGHNT, CDR2 YENEEA. After removal of 4 bases from V and 7 bases from J, the junction contained 10 bases not matched to a gene. The CDR3, as DNA: TGTGCCAGCAGCTACGCCGGGACTATTAGTAATGAGCAGTTCTTC. Translation: CASSYAGTISNEQFF.

This sequence joins TRBV19 and TRBJ2-3; the match to TRBD1 covers 8 bases. Unmatched junction bases numbered 14, after V lost 4 bases and J lost 2 bases. CDR1 and CDR2 (germline): LNHDA, SQIVND (reference sequence). The CDR3 loop spans 18 amino acids. This chain's CDR3 is CASSTAAFGTGATDTQYF. CDR3 nucleotide sequence: TGTGCCAGTAGTACCGCAGCCTTCGGGACAGGAGCCACAGATACGCAGTATTTT.

The chain is built from TRBV15 and TRBJ2-1; D remains unclear. Looked up from germline, CDR1 is LNHNV and CDR2 is YYDKDF (reference sequence). The CDR3 contains 14 residues. Trimming shortened V by 5 bases and J by 4 bases, and 12 bases separated the two germline ends. CDR3 residues: CATSLVARYNEQFF. CDR3 nucleotides: TGTGCCACCAGCTTAGTCGCGCGTTACAATGAGCAGTTCTTC.

The chain has TRBV6-4 and TRBJ2-2; TRBD2 is a possible D gene (5 bases). The CDR3 is 13 residues long. Germline V gene data show CDR1 as MRHNA and CDR2 as SNTAGT. Trimming left V 5 bases short and J 6 bases short, with 10 bases between. Written as DNA, the CDR3 is TGTGCCAGCAGTTTAGGAGGCGCCGGGGAGCTGTTTTTT. This encodes CASSLGGAGELFF.

This clone was observed a handful of times. The chain carries TRBV19 and TRBJ2-7; no clear D. Trimming cost V 5 bases and J 6 bases, with 14 bases left between them. There are 13 residues in the CDR3. The germline CDR1 and CDR2 sequences are LNHDA and SQIVND (reference sequence). CDR3 amino acids: CASSFNPSVEQYF. The CDR3 DNA reads as TGTGCCAGTAGTTTCAACCCGTCGGTCGAGCAGTACTTC.

The rearrangement uses TRBV6-8 and TRBJ2-1; TRBD1 might be the D (5 bases). This CDR3 has 14 amino acids. Germline CDR1 and CDR2: MNHGY and SAAAGT. V was cut by 7 bases and J by 2 bases, with 12 bases left in between. The CDR3 region is CASTKPGPYNEQFF. In nucleotides, the CDR3 is TGTGCCAGCACAAAGCCAGGGCCCTACAATGAGCAGTTCTTC.

The rearrangement links TRBV11-3 to TRBJ2-3; maybe TRBD2 (5 bases). Trimming cost V 6 bases and J 2 bases, with 21 bases left between them. Germline CDR1 and CDR2: SGHNT and YENEEA. This CDR3 spans 17 amino acids. CDR3 bases: TGTGCCAGCAGATCGGACTCCGGCCTAGGGCCCACAGATACGCAGTATTTT. It specifies CASRSDSGLGPTDTQYF. The entire variable domain, with the rest obtained from reference TRBV11-3 and TRBJ2-3, is as follows: EAGVVQSPRYKIIEKKQPVAFWCNPISGHNTLYWYLQNLGQGPELLIRYENEEAVDDSQLPKDRFSAERLKGVDSTLKIQPAELGDSAVYLCASRSDSGLGPTDTQYFGPGTRLTVL.

This clone is a singleton in its sample. This chain links TRBV14 with TRBJ2-3; the D is unclear. V lost 1 base and J 2 bases, leaving 4 bases between the germline ends. CDR1 SGHDN and CDR2 FVKESK come from the germline V gene. The CDR3 contains 13 residues. CDR3 protein: CASSQVYTDTQYF. In DNA, the CDR3 is TGTGCCAGCAGCCAAGTCTACACAGATACGCAGTATTTT.